This T cell receptor beta chain emerged from a study of beta chain features in type 1 diabetes. Whole-study context: Healthy donors resembled patients in age, gender and cell yields. General observations from the study: Type 1 diabetes patients had moderately but significantly shorter TCRB CDR3s in all four CD4+ subsets. Using cDNA template may skew counts toward highly expressing activated cells.

Expressed TCRB transcripts were sequenced after all isolated RNA was converted to cDNA. Clones were sequenced by immunoSEQ multiplex PCR, and TCRdb holds only the in-frame ones, with some missing. The data hold a few hundred thousand clones, with 14% observed a single time. The length of the CDR3 is 14 residues. Germline V CDR1 and CDR2: MDHEN, SYDVKM. J was trimmed by 9 bases and V by 1 base; bases with no gene match: 6. This clone was observed a few times. No antigen is known for it. The clonotype originates from a man younger than 40 with type 1 diabetes. What was sequenced was naive CD4+ T cells from blood. The chain joins TRBV28 to TRBJ1-2, with 9 bases matching TRBD1. The CDR3 here is CASSLYRTGGRYTF. CDR3 DNA sequence: TGTGCCAGCAGTTTATATCGTACAGGGGGCCGCTACACCTTC.